Included here is one TCR beta chain sequence, with context. The sample belongs to a study of blood T cell repertoires in COVID-19. In the study overall: Sample material is recorded as cDNA or gDNA derived from T cells, B-cell-depleted T cells, or PBMCs.

In terms of age and location, participants ranged from about 18 to 95 years and lived in fewer than 30 US areas. The trim removed 1 base at V and 1 base at J, leaving 6 bases unmatched. The CDR3 extends over 17 amino acids. Germline CDR1 reads SEHNR; CDR2 reads FQNEAQ (reference sequence). Method: immunoSEQ multiplex PCR; TCRdb's copy keeps in-frame clones and lacks some. The sample consists of 200,000 to 300,000 clones, 86% of them appearing once. The sequence derives from a woman aged 40 to 50 with acute COVID-19. The sample consisted of PBMCs or T cells enriched from blood (not recorded which). V gene TRBV7-9 combines with J gene TRBJ2-2; 7 nucleotides line up with TRBD1. The CDR3 spells CASSLGRGGRNTGELFF. The DNA for the CDR3 is TGTGCCAGCAGCTTAGGAAGAGGGGGCCGGAACACCGGGGAGCTGTTTTTT.